What follows are 5 T cell receptor beta chains derived from one specimen sequenced in a study of blood T cells in healthy people across ages. It was with a sample-barcoded 5' primer and a J-beta primer mix that a second PCR of roughly 6 to 11 cycles was run. TCRdb ran MiXCR on the 5' RACE reads and lists one entry per CDR3 protein. The repertoire includes roughly 680,000 distinct CDR3 sequences, 20% to 25% of them detected once, and 3.5% to 4% sits in the top ten. The sample consisted of blood. These receptors all come from a man between 65 and 85 years old in good health.

This chain uses TRBV20-1 with TRBJ2-2, with 11 nucleotides matching TRBD2. This CDR3 is 14 amino acids long. The trim removed 4 bases at V and 5 bases at J, leaving 3 bases unmatched. CDR1 and CDR2 (germline): DFQATT, SNEGSKA (reference sequence). CDR3 amino acids: CSAITSGSTGELFF. CDR3 DNA sequence: TGCAGTGCTATTACTAGCGGGAGTACCGGGGAGCTGTTTTTT.

The chain joins TRBV21-1 to TRBJ1-2; no check of the table's D call, TRBD1, against the DNA was made. TRBV21-1 is labeled a pseudogene. The CDR3 totals 16 residues. This chain's CDR3 is CASSKVPLTGAGGYTF. CDR3 nucleotide sequence: TGTGCCAGCAGCAAAGTTCCCTTGACAGGGGCGGGCGGCTACACCTTC.

This clonotype was seen more than once but under ten times. Its ends do not fully match the called genes, so a read error is possible. V is TRBV20-1 and J is TRBJ2-4; TRBD1 matches 8 bases. CDR3 size: 15 residues. The germline CDR1 and CDR2 sequences are DFQATT and SNEGSKA (reference sequence). The CDR3 DNA is TGCGGTGCTAGAGATCCAGGACAGGGTGAAAACATTCAGTACTTC. Its translation is CGARDPGQGENIQYF.

This clonotype was detected only a few times. This chain links TRBV2 with TRBJ1-6, with D perhaps matching TRBD1 (5 bases). Between the trimmed V and J ends, which lost 6 bases and 4 bases, there was a span of 13 bases. CDR3 length: 15 amino acids. CDR1 SNHLY and CDR2 FYNNEI come from the germline V gene. The CDR3 spells CASRDQGLYNSPLHF. The CDR3 DNA follows: TGTGCCAGCAGGGATCAGGGACTTTATAATTCACCCCTCCACTTT. Full variable domain (outside the CDR3, taken from reference TRBV2 and TRBJ1-6): EPEVTQTPSHQVTQMGQEVILRCVPISNHLYFYWYRQILGQKVEFLVSFYNNEISEKSEIFDDQFSVERPDGSNFTLKIRSTKLEDSAMYFCASRDQGLYNSPLHFGNGTRLTVT.

This chain connects TRBV28 to TRBJ2-5; D unresolved. Near its end, the DNA agrees better with TRBJ2-7, so the J call may be wrong. The length of the CDR3 is 13 residues. CDR1 is MDHEN, CDR2 SYDVKM, per germline. CDR3 DNA: TGTGCCAGCAGTCCACAGATCTCCTACGAGCAGTACTTC. This codes for CASSPQISYEQYF.